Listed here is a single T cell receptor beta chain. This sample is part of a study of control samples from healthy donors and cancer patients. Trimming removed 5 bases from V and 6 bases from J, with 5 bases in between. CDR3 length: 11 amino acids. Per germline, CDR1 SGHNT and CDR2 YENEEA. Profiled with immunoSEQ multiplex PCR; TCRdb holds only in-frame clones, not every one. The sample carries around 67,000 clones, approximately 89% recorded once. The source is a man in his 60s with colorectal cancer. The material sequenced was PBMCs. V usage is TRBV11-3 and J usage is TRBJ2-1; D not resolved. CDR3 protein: CASSLLNEQFF. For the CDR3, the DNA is TGTGCCAGCAGCCTACTCAATGAGCAGTTCTTC.